The 15 T cell receptor beta chains below all came from one sample that was sequenced in a study of early T cells in non-severe SARS-CoV-2 infection. TCRdb re-called the 5' RACE reads with MiXCR, one entry per CDR3 protein. The sample lists more than 50,000 distinct CDR3 sequences, 9% to 9.5% occurring once. The sequenced sample was whole blood. The receptors derive from an adult who was a healthcare worker with PCR-confirmed SARS-CoV-2 infection or an uninfected control (not recorded which).

On this clonotype itself: A much bigger clone sits one base away, suggesting this may be a read error. This chain connects TRBV4-1 to TRBJ2-2, with 8 bases identical to TRBD2. The CDR3 runs 16 residues. Germline-derived CDR1 and CDR2 are MGHRA and YSYEKL. The CDR3 coding sequence is TGCGCCGGCAGCCATCCGGGGGGGCAGGACACCGGGGAGCTGTTTTTT. Protein: CAGSHPGGQDTGELFF.

This clonotype was picked up many times. This sequence joins TRBV19 and TRBJ2-3; D gene ambiguous. Trimming took off 6 bases at V and 0 bases at J, with 10 bases between the two ends. CDR1 and CDR2 (germline): LNHDA, SQIVND (reference sequence). The CDR3 runs 14 residues. The CDR3 loop is CASRDGPSTDTQYF. The CDR3 DNA reads as TGTGCCAGTAGAGACGGTCCTAGCACAGATACGCAGTATTTT. The variable domain in full, completed from reference TRBV19 and TRBJ2-3, reads DGGITQSPKYLFRKEGQNVTLSCEQNLNHDAMYWYRQDPGQGLRLIYYSQIVNDFQKGDIAEGYSVSREKKESFPLTVTSAQKNPTAFYLCASRDGPSTDTQYFGPGTRLTVL.

This clonotype was seen at least ten times. In nucleotides, the CDR3 is TGTGCCAGCAGCCCCGACGCGTCGCGCACAGATACGCAGTATTTT. It codes for CASSPDASRTDTQYF. The V gene is TRBV12-3 or TRBV12-4, the J gene TRBJ2-3; D uncertain. This CDR3 has 15 residues. The V end lost 6 bases, the J end lost 1 base, and 14 bases lay between the germline ends.

This clonotype was observed a few times. The genes are TRBV12-3 or TRBV12-4 and TRBJ1-2; weak D call: TRBD1 (5 bases). The V gene lost 1 base and the J gene lost 13 bases, with 13 bases spanning the gap. This CDR3 has 12 residues. The CDR3 sequence: CASSLVSGARTF. CDR3 coding DNA: TGTGCCAGCAGTTTAGTGTCTGGGGCCCGCACCTTC.

This clonotype occurred many times. The J gene is TRBJ2-7, the V gene TRBV29-1; a weak D match, TRBD2 (6 bases). The V end lost 3 bases, the J end lost 6 bases, and 15 bases lay between the germline ends. Germline assignment: CDR1 SQVTM and CDR2 ANQGSEA. The CDR3 loop spans 13 amino acids. The chain's CDR3 is CSVDGRGGGEQYF. CDR3 in DNA: TGCAGCGTTGACGGGCGGGGAGGAGGCGAGCAGTACTTC.

This clonotype appeared many times. The rearrangement links TRBV10-2 to TRBJ1-4, with unresolved D. The V and J ends lost 5 bases and 8 bases respectively, with 9 bases between them. This CDR3 spans 12 amino acids. The germline CDR1 and CDR2 sequences are WSHSY and SAAADI. In DNA form, the CDR3 reads TGCGCCAGCAGTTACAAGGGAGAAAAACTGTTTTTT. Protein sequence: CASSYKGEKLFF.

This clonotype showed up many times. The V call is TRBV6-5, the J call TRBJ1-1; 7 positions match TRBD1. The CDR3 sequence is 14 residues long. After removal of 6 bases from V and 7 bases from J, the junction contained 11 bases not matched to a gene. The germline V gene encodes CDR1 MNHEY and CDR2 SVGAGI. The CDR3 sequence: CASRRGDRVNEAFF. DNA of the CDR3: TGTGCCAGCAGGAGGGGAGACAGGGTTAATGAAGCTTTCTTT.

This clonotype was detected many times. V usage is TRBV9 and J usage is TRBJ2-2, with 8 nucleotides matching TRBD1. In germline, CDR1 is SGDLS, CDR2 YYNGEE. J lost 1 base, V lost 0 bases, and 2 bases had no gene match. The CDR3 consists of 16 residues. CDR3 amino acids: CASSVAGGGNTGELFF. The CDR3 bases are TGTGCCAGCAGCGTAGCAGGGGGCGGGAACACCGGGGAGCTGTTTTTT.

This clonotype was seen ten or more times. The chain joins TRBV5-1 to TRBJ1-3; TRBD1 is a possible D gene (5 bases). The CDR3 is 16 amino acids. Per germline, CDR1 SGHRS and CDR2 YFSETQ. The V and J ends lost 0 bases and 4 bases respectively, with 14 bases between them. For the CDR3, the DNA is TGCGCCAGCAGCTTGGAAGCAGGGCTGTCCGGAAACACCATATATTTT. The encoded protein is CASSLEAGLSGNTIYF.

This clonotype was counted a few times. The J gene is TRBJ1-2, the V gene TRBV3-1; 8 bases are shared with TRBD1. This CDR3 is 14 amino acids long. Unmatched junction bases numbered 5, after V lost 4 bases and J lost 4 bases. The germline gives CDR1 LGHDT, CDR2 YNNKEL (reference sequence). The CDR3 here is CASSPAGGGYGYTF. In DNA form, the CDR3 reads TGTGCCAGCAGCCCGGCAGGGGGCGGCTATGGCTACACCTTC. The variable domain in full, with the rest retrieved from reference TRBV3-1 and TRBJ1-2, is DTAVSQTPKYLVTQMGNDKSIKCEQNLGHDTMYWYKQDSKKFLKIMFSYNNKELIINETVPNRFSPKSPDKAHLNLHINSLELGDSAVYFCASSPAGGGYGYTFGSGTRLTVV.

The chain uses TRBV5-6 and TRBJ2-5, with D perhaps matching TRBD2 (6 bases). Trimming shortened V by 5 bases and J by 2 bases, and 10 bases separated the two germline ends. Looked up from germline, CDR1 is SGHDT and CDR2 is YYEEEE. The CDR3 extends over 13 amino acids. In DNA, the CDR3 is TGTGCCAGCAGTTGGGACTCGCAAGAGACCCAGTACTTC. This translates into CASSWDSQETQYF.

The rearrangement links TRBV9 to TRBJ2-2; unclear D gene. This CDR3 has 15 residues. V gave up 4 bases and J gave up 3 bases, with 13 bases separating them. Germline CDR1 reads SGDLS; CDR2 reads YYNGEE. As DNA, the CDR3 is TGTGCCAGCAGCCCCTCCCGGTCGTACACCGGGGAGCTGTTTTTT. Translated: CASSPSRSYTGELFF.

This clonotype has a count of ten or more. The gene calls are TRBV20-1 and TRBJ1-5; possible D gene TRBD1, 5 bases. The CDR3 extends over 15 amino acids. CDR1 and CDR2 from the germline V gene are DFQATT and SNEGSKA (reference sequence). Trimming removed 3 bases from V and 6 bases from J, with 18 bases in between. CDR3 sequence reads: CSAREVGGAGQPQHF. CDR3 DNA: TGCAGTGCTAGGGAAGTGGGTGGGGCCGGTCAGCCCCAGCATTTT.

The rearrangement links TRBV12-3 or TRBV12-4 to TRBJ2-3, with TRBD1 as a possible D gene (6 bases). V was cut by 5 bases and J by 1 base, with 16 bases left in between. The CDR3 sequence is 16 residues long. Written as DNA, the CDR3 is TGTGCCAGCAGTCCAACCAGGGCAGGGGGCACAGATACGCAGTATTTT. Amino acid sequence: CASSPTRAGGTDTQYF.

Many counts were recorded for this clonotype. The chain employs TRBV5-1 and TRBJ2-1; TRBD2 agrees at 10 bases. Germline V gives CDR1 SGHRS, CDR2 YFSETQ. Unmatched junction bases numbered 4, after V lost 1 base and J lost 0 bases. This CDR3 comprises 17 residues. CDR3 bases: TGCGCCAGCAGCTTGCCACTAGCGGGGACCTCCTACAATGAGCAGTTCTTC. As protein: CASSLPLAGTSYNEQFF. Based on the CDR3 plus reference TRBV5-1 and TRBJ2-1, the full variable domain is KAGVTQTPRYLIKTRGQQVTLSCSPISGHRSVSWYQQTPGQGLQFLFEYFSETQRNKGNFPGRFSGRQFSNSRSEMNVSTLELGDSALYLCASSLPLAGTSYNEQFFGPGTRLTVL.